What follows are 16 T cell receptor beta chains derived from one specimen sequenced in a study of regulatory T cells in long-lasting Graves disease. The authors built TCR beta libraries using iRepertoire HTBI primers and Arm-PCR of CDR3 regions. One entry per CDR3 protein, called by TCRdb with MiXCR from the multiplex PCR reads. The sample holds around 420,000 distinct CDR3 sequences; around 15% are singletons and the top ten take 20% to 25%. The time point is: newly diagnosed GD, antithyroid drugs for less than 3 months. The TCR library was made from RNA that had been extracted from PBMCs in TRIzol. The starting material was peripheral blood mononuclear cells (PBMCs), obtained at new diagnosis, from a patient treated with antithyroid drugs. The receptors shown here come from a female donor with Graves disease.

This clonotype was detected a few times. The chain carries TRBV12-3 or TRBV12-4 and TRBJ2-1; possibly TRBD1 for D (6 bases). V lost 3 bases and J lost 4, with 16 bases in between. This CDR3 contains 16 residues. CDR3 loop: CASSFQGQIRYNEQFF. CDR3 DNA sequence: TGTGCCAGCAGTTTTCAGGGGCAGATTCGTTACAATGAGCAGTTCTTC.

This clonotype has ten or more counts. The CDR3 sequence: CSARDVAGGGINIQYF. CDR3 coding DNA: TGCAGTGCTAGAGATGTGGCGGGAGGGGGGATAAACATTCAGTACTTC. This chain links TRBV20-1 with TRBJ2-4, with TRBD2 matching 9 bases. The CDR3 is 16 residues long. V lost 0 bases and J lost 6; bases outside the gene matches: 9. Germline V gene lookup returns CDR1 DFQATT and CDR2 SNEGSKA (reference sequence).

This clonotype was counted once. V is TRBV5-1 and J is TRBJ1-1; D not resolved. Germline V CDR1 and CDR2: SGHRS, YFSETQ. The CDR3 runs 16 residues. V was clipped by 8 bases and J by 0 bases, with 20 bases between them. The CDR3 loop is CASTESVTTMNTEAFF. The CDR3 DNA sequence: TGCGCCAGTACGGAATCTGTCACAACCATGAACACTGAAGCTTTCTTT.

This clonotype occurred many times. The V and J genes are TRBV5-1 and TRBJ1-2; D unclear. Germline CDR1 is SGHRS and CDR2 is YFSETQ. This CDR3 has 14 amino acids. V was shortened by 0 bases and J by 7 bases, with 13 bases between the two germline ends. Written as DNA, the CDR3 is TGCGCCAGCAGCTTGGAGGGTTCTATGGCTGGCTACACCTTC. It translates to CASSLEGSMAGYTF.

The genes are TRBV9 and TRBJ2-1; 12 bases are shared with TRBD1. Unmatched junction bases numbered 12, after V lost 7 bases and J lost 10 bases. The CDR3 is 15 residues long. Germline-derived CDR1 and CDR2 are SGDLS and YYNGEE. Here the CDR3 reads CASSPGTGGLNEQFF. CDR3 nucleotides: TGTGCCAGCTCACCAGGGACAGGGGGCTTGAACGAGCAGTTCTTC.

The chain carries TRBV6-1 and TRBJ1-1; 7 nucleotides match TRBD1. Germline-derived CDR1 and CDR2 are MNHNS and SASEGT. The CDR3 totals 13 residues. Trimming at V came to 4 bases and at J to 5 bases, leaving 4 bases not matched to a gene. CDR3 amino acids: CASSGRGETEAFF. The CDR3 DNA is TGTGCCAGCAGTGGCAGGGGGGAGACTGAAGCTTTCTTT.

There are many counts of this clonotype. The V and J genes are TRBV7-6 and TRBJ2-2; possibly TRBD2 for D (5 bases). Trimming took off 0 bases at V and 4 bases at J, with 15 bases between the two ends. The CDR3 consists of 17 residues. CDR1 is SGHVS, CDR2 FNYEAQ, per germline. The CDR3 loop reads CASSLALDPRGTGELFF. The CDR3 DNA is TGTGCCAGCAGCTTAGCGTTGGACCCCCGGGGCACCGGGGAGCTGTTTTTT.

The table lists this clonotype with many counts. The V and J genes are TRBV2 and TRBJ1-5; no firm D call. The ends were cut back, 1 base at V and 6 bases at J, with 16 bases in the middle. This CDR3 contains 16 residues. Germline lookup yields CDR1 SNHLY and CDR2 FYNNEI. The CDR3 region is CASSEVWSNLGQPQHF. In nucleotides, the CDR3 is TGTGCCAGCAGTGAAGTATGGTCCAATTTGGGTCAGCCCCAGCATTTT.

This clonotype was picked up many times. The chain recombines TRBV30 with TRBJ1-1; weak D call: TRBD1 (6 bases). The CDR3 covers 12 residues. The germline V gene has CDR1 GTSNPN and CDR2 SVGIG (reference sequence). The V end was cut by 5 bases, the J end by 6 bases, with 13 bases between. CDR3 coding DNA: TGTGCCTGGCACTCACAGGGATCTGAAGCTTTCTTT. Translation: CAWHSQGSEAFF.

This clonotype was seen many times. This sequence joins TRBV28 and TRBJ1-5, with 7 positions matching TRBD1. CDR1 is MDHEN, CDR2 SYDVKM, per germline. V shed 6 bases, J shed 7 bases, and the junction held 12 bases outside the gene matches. There are 15 residues in the CDR3. The CDR3 coding sequence is TGTGCCAGCAGCAACCGACAGGGAGGACGGCAGCCCCAGCATTTT. Translated, it gives CASSNRQGGRQPQHF.

This clonotype was seen ten or more times. The chain couples TRBV13 to TRBJ2-3, with D possibly matching TRBD2 (6 bases). This CDR3 is 18 amino acids long. Looked up from germline, CDR1 is PRHDT and CDR2 is FYEKMQ (reference sequence). V dropped 1 base and J dropped 4 bases, with 21 bases sitting between them. The CDR3 region is CASSLVSLREFTPDTQYF. The CDR3 coding sequence is TGTGCCAGCAGCTTAGTGTCCCTCCGGGAGTTCACCCCAGATACGCAGTATTTT.

Details on this clonotype: This is likely an artifact of a read error, given a far larger clone one base away. V usage is TRBV7-9 and J usage is TRBJ1-6, with 7 bases fitting TRBD1. This CDR3 is 14 amino acids long. Germline V gene sequence: CDR1 SEHNR, CDR2 FQNEAQ (reference sequence). The CDR3 reads CACSLVGGGSPLHF. The CDR3 bases are TGTGCCTGCAGCTTAGTAGGGGGCGGTTCACCCCTCCACTTT.

This clonotype came up many times. V usage is TRBV6-2 or TRBV6-3 and J usage is TRBJ2-7; D not certain. V dropped 10 bases and J dropped 5 bases, with 15 bases sitting between them. From germline, CDR1 is MNHEY and CDR2 SVGEGT. The length of the CDR3 is 12 residues. CDR3 region: CATDLFENEQYF. The CDR3 DNA is TGTGCCACGGACCTCTTTGAAAACGAGCAGTACTTC.

This clonotype showed up many times. In DNA form, the CDR3 reads TGTGCCAGCAGCTTCCTGGACAGCTCGGAGACCCAGTACTTC. Translating gives CASSFLDSSETQYF. The chain combines TRBV5-6 with TRBJ2-5; D might be TRBD1 (6 bases). The length of the CDR3 is 14 residues. V dropped 2 bases and J dropped 5 bases, with 13 bases sitting between them. From germline, CDR1 is SGHDT and CDR2 YYEEEE.

V gene TRBV30 combines with J gene TRBJ1-1; a possible D gene is TRBD1 (5 bases). Trimming removed 4 bases at V and 2 bases at J, with 14 bases between. The CDR3 runs to 14 residues. Looked up from germline, CDR1 is GTSNPN and CDR2 is SVGIG (reference sequence). The CDR3 coding sequence is TGTGCCTGGATAAAGACAGACTTCAACACTGAAGCTTTCTTT. Translated, it gives CAWIKTDFNTEAFF. Full variable domain (outside the CDR3, taken from reference TRBV30 and TRBJ1-1): SQTIHQWPATLVQPVGSPLSLECTVEGTSNPNLYWYRQAAGRGLQLLFYSVGIGQISSEVPQNLSASRPQDRQFILSSKKLLLSDSGFYLCAWIKTDFNTEAFFGQGTRLTVV.

J is TRBJ2-3 and V is TRBV6-1; 12 positions agree with TRBD1. J was trimmed by 6 bases and V by 6 bases; bases with no gene match: 13. This CDR3 has 17 amino acids. The germline V gene has CDR1 MNHNS and CDR2 SASEGT. The CDR3 coding sequence is TGTGCCAGCAGGGCCGGGACAGGGGGCCCCGCAGCGGATACGCAGTATTTT. Translated: CASRAGTGGPAADTQYF.